These T cell receptor beta chains were read from a single sample in a study of blood T cell repertoires in COVID-19. Profiling relied on immunoSEQ multiplex PCR, and the TCRdb table lists in-frame clones only, not all of them. The sample yields nearly 35,000 clones, 70% to 90% seen once. What was sequenced was peripheral blood. The source is a man in his sixties or seventies with acute or convalescent COVID-19. The CDR3 runs from the conserved cysteine through the conserved F or W. Each record gives: CDR3 length, clone size, J gene, V gene, D gene, CDR3 DNA, CDR3 protein. D genes are given only for firm matches. A clone size is listed for some rows: how often the clone was seen (once, few, many), or a class if it is expanded.

cdr3_length: 16; clone_size: .; j_call: TRBJ2-5; v_call: TRBV18; d_call: .; cdr3_nt: TGTGCCAGCTCACCGGGAGCAGCCTCTCTGAGAGAGACCCAGTACTTC; cdr3_aa: CASSPGAASLRETQYF
cdr3_length: 10; clone_size: .; j_call: TRBJ1-5; v_call: TRBV23-1; d_call: TRBD1; cdr3_nt: TGCGCCCGACGACAGGGGCCCCAGCATTTT; cdr3_aa: CARRQGPQHF
cdr3_length: 15; clone_size: .; j_call: TRBJ2-2; v_call: TRBV7-9; d_call: TRBD2; cdr3_nt: TGTGCCAGCAGTTGGACTAGCGGCACGACCGGGGAGCTGTTTTTT; cdr3_aa: CASSWTSGTTGELFF
cdr3_length: 13; clone_size: .; j_call: TRBJ1-1; v_call: TRBV19; d_call: .; cdr3_nt: TGTGCCAGTACCTTCAGGGGGAACACTGAAGCTTTCTTT; cdr3_aa: CASTFRGNTEAFF
cdr3_length: 15; clone_size: .; j_call: TRBJ1-3; v_call: TRBV6-5; d_call: .; cdr3_nt: TGTGCCAGCAGTTCGAACCCCCATAGAGGAAACACCATATATTTT; cdr3_aa: CASSSNPHRGNTIYF
cdr3_length: 17; clone_size: .; j_call: TRBJ2-1; v_call: TRBV5-1; d_call: TRBD2; cdr3_nt: TGCGCCAGCAGCCGGGGGGAGGTAGGGCTGCGGGGGACCGAGCAGTTCTTC; cdr3_aa: CASSRGEVGLRGTEQFF
cdr3_length: 17; clone_size: .; j_call: TRBJ2-2; v_call: TRBV6-2/TRBV6-3; d_call: TRBD2; cdr3_nt: TGTGCCAGCAGCAGACCCGGACTAGCGGGAGTGCCCGGGGAGCTGTTTTTT; cdr3_aa: CASSRPGLAGVPGELFF
cdr3_length: 16; clone_size: .; j_call: TRBJ2-3; v_call: TRBV5-1; d_call: .; cdr3_nt: TGCGCCAGCAGCTTGGTTCAGGGAAGGGCCACAGATACGCAGTATTTT; cdr3_aa: CASSLVQGRATDTQYF
cdr3_length: 12; clone_size: .; j_call: TRBJ1-1; v_call: TRBV10-3; d_call: TRBD1; cdr3_nt: TGTGCCACCGGACAGGGAATGACTGAAGCTTTCTTT; cdr3_aa: CATGQGMTEAFF
cdr3_length: 13; clone_size: .; j_call: TRBJ1-2; v_call: TRBV19; d_call: TRBD1; cdr3_nt: TGTGCCAGTAGCGACAGGGGGCCAGGAGGCTACACCTTC; cdr3_aa: CASSDRGPGGYTF
cdr3_length: 14; clone_size: .; j_call: TRBJ1-6; v_call: TRBV5-4; d_call: .; cdr3_nt: TGTGCCAGCAGCTTGAGTCAGGGTCGATCACCCCTCCACTTT; cdr3_aa: CASSLSQGRSPLHF
cdr3_length: 15; clone_size: .; j_call: TRBJ2-5; v_call: TRBV7-2; d_call: TRBD2; cdr3_nt: TGTGCCAGCAGAAGACTAGCGGGGGCCGGGGAGACCCAGTACTTC; cdr3_aa: CASRRLAGAGETQYF
cdr3_length: 18; clone_size: .; j_call: TRBJ2-1; v_call: TRBV6-2/TRBV6-3; d_call: TRBD1; cdr3_nt: TGTGCCAGCAGTTCGACCTCCGGGACAGGGGCACCATACAATGAGCAGTTCTTC; cdr3_aa: CASSSTSGTGAPYNEQFF
cdr3_length: 15; clone_size: .; j_call: TRBJ1-3; v_call: TRBV10-2; d_call: .; cdr3_nt: TGCGCCAGCAGTGTACCCGGTAGCTCTGGAAACACCATATATTTT; cdr3_aa: CASSVPGSSGNTIYF
cdr3_length: 13; clone_size: .; j_call: TRBJ1-5; v_call: TRBV19; d_call: .; cdr3_nt: TGTGCCAGTAGTATAGGCGGCTCAGAGCCCCAGCATTTT; cdr3_aa: CASSIGGSEPQHF
cdr3_length: 16; clone_size: .; j_call: TRBJ2-1; v_call: TRBV5-1; d_call: .; cdr3_nt: TGCGCCAGCAGCTTGGGGGCGCGTATCCCCCTCAGGGAGCAGTTCTTC; cdr3_aa: CASSLGARIPLREQFF
cdr3_length: 12; clone_size: .; j_call: TRBJ1-1; v_call: TRBV11-2; d_call: .; cdr3_nt: TGTGCCAGCCACCAGGGTAACACTGAAGCTTTCTTT; cdr3_aa: CASHQGNTEAFF
cdr3_length: 13; clone_size: few; j_call: TRBJ1-4; v_call: TRBV30; d_call: TRBD1; cdr3_nt: TGTGCCTGGACTACAGGGGGCGCAGGAAAACTGTTTTTT; cdr3_aa: CAWTTGGAGKLFF
cdr3_length: 12; clone_size: .; j_call: TRBJ1-5; v_call: TRBV24-1; d_call: .; cdr3_nt: TGTGCCACCAGTGATTCGGGTAGGCCCCAGCATTTT; cdr3_aa: CATSDSGRPQHF
cdr3_length: 12; clone_size: .; j_call: TRBJ2-2; v_call: TRBV30; d_call: .; cdr3_nt: TGTGCCTGGAGCCTTCAGGGCGGGGAGCTGTTTTTT; cdr3_aa: CAWSLQGGELFF
cdr3_length: 16; clone_size: .; j_call: TRBJ2-2; v_call: TRBV12-5; d_call: .; cdr3_nt: TGTGCTAGTGGTTCTCGAGGTAACGCGAACACCGGGGAGCTGTTTTTT; cdr3_aa: CASGSRGNANTGELFF
cdr3_length: 15; clone_size: .; j_call: TRBJ1-4; v_call: TRBV4-3; d_call: .; cdr3_nt: TGCGCCAGCAGCCAAGATTACAGTCAGAATGAAAAACTGTTTTTT; cdr3_aa: CASSQDYSQNEKLFF
cdr3_length: 14; clone_size: .; j_call: TRBJ1-2; v_call: TRBV5-5; d_call: .; cdr3_nt: TGTGCCAGCAGCTTGGGATTGGGAGACTATGGCTACACCTTC; cdr3_aa: CASSLGLGDYGYTF
cdr3_length: 15; clone_size: .; j_call: TRBJ1-1; v_call: TRBV5-1; d_call: .; cdr3_nt: TGCGCCAGCAGCGTGAGGGGGGGTTCGAACACTGAAGCTTTCTTT; cdr3_aa: CASSVRGGSNTEAFF
cdr3_length: 15; clone_size: .; j_call: TRBJ1-4; v_call: TRBV9; d_call: TRBD1; cdr3_nt: TGTGCCAGCAGCGAGCAACAGGGGCGAGGTGAAAAACTGTTTTTT; cdr3_aa: CASSEQQGRGEKLFF
cdr3_length: 15; clone_size: few; j_call: TRBJ1-2; v_call: TRBV7-8; d_call: TRBD1; cdr3_nt: TGTGCCAGCAGCTTGCGGACAGGGGATAATATCCGCTACACCTTC; cdr3_aa: CASSLRTGDNIRYTF
cdr3_length: 14; clone_size: .; j_call: TRBJ2-5; v_call: TRBV24-1; d_call: TRBD1; cdr3_nt: TGTGCCACCAGTGCTTCAGGGGGCCTTGAGACCCAGTACTTC; cdr3_aa: CATSASGGLETQYF
cdr3_length: 15; clone_size: .; j_call: TRBJ1-5; v_call: TRBV28; d_call: .; cdr3_nt: TGTGCCAGCACCCGTGGAGGGGCCGCCAATCAGCCCCAGCATTTT; cdr3_aa: CASTRGGAANQPQHF
cdr3_length: 17; clone_size: .; j_call: TRBJ2-5; v_call: TRBV18; d_call: TRBD2; cdr3_nt: TGTGCCAGCTCACCACCTCCCGGACCGGGAGGGATGGAGACCCAGTACTTC; cdr3_aa: CASSPPPGPGGMETQYF
cdr3_length: 16; clone_size: .; j_call: TRBJ2-1; v_call: TRBV10-1; d_call: TRBD2; cdr3_nt: TGCGCCAGCAGTGAGTCAGGTCTAGCGGGGGACAATGAGCAGTTCTTC; cdr3_aa: CASSESGLAGDNEQFF
cdr3_length: 16; clone_size: few; j_call: TRBJ2-7; v_call: TRBV30; d_call: TRBD2; cdr3_nt: TGTGCCTGGAGTTCCCTAGCGGGGAAAAAGTCCTACGAGCAGTACTTC; cdr3_aa: CAWSSLAGKKSYEQYF
cdr3_length: 15; clone_size: .; j_call: TRBJ1-4; v_call: TRBV5-6; d_call: TRBD1; cdr3_nt: TGTGCCAGCAGCTTGAGTACAGGGGGAAATGAAAAACTGTTTTTT; cdr3_aa: CASSLSTGGNEKLFF
cdr3_length: 15; clone_size: .; j_call: TRBJ2-6; v_call: TRBV15; d_call: .; cdr3_nt: TGTGCCACCAGCAGAGATCTCTCTGGGGCCAACGTCCTGACTTTC; cdr3_aa: CATSRDLSGANVLTF
cdr3_length: 15; clone_size: .; j_call: TRBJ1-6; v_call: TRBV6-6; d_call: .; cdr3_nt: TGTGCCAGCAGTTACGCTGGGGGCGAAAATTCACCCCTCCACTTT; cdr3_aa: CASSYAGGENSPLHF
cdr3_length: 14; clone_size: .; j_call: TRBJ2-7; v_call: TRBV5-6; d_call: TRBD1; cdr3_nt: TGTGCCAGCAGCTGGACAGGTCCCTCCTACGAGCAGTACTTC; cdr3_aa: CASSWTGPSYEQYF
cdr3_length: 15; clone_size: .; j_call: TRBJ1-3; v_call: TRBV4-3; d_call: .; cdr3_nt: TGCGCCAGCAGCCAAGGCAGGGTAGGAGGAAACACCATATATTTT; cdr3_aa: CASSQGRVGGNTIYF
cdr3_length: 18; clone_size: .; j_call: TRBJ1-3; v_call: TRBV2; d_call: .; cdr3_nt: TGTGCCAGCAGTCGGGGTCCCCCGGGGGGACGGTCTGGAAACACCATATATTTT; cdr3_aa: CASSRGPPGGRSGNTIYF
cdr3_length: 13; clone_size: .; j_call: TRBJ1-2; v_call: TRBV5-1; d_call: .; cdr3_nt: TGCGCCAGCAGTCAAGACGGAGACTATGGCTACACCTTC; cdr3_aa: CASSQDGDYGYTF
cdr3_length: 15; clone_size: .; j_call: TRBJ2-7; v_call: TRBV27; d_call: .; cdr3_nt: TGTGCCAGCAGTTTGAAGGGCGGGAACGGCAGGGAGCAGTACTTC; cdr3_aa: CASSLKGGNGREQYF
cdr3_length: 17; clone_size: .; j_call: TRBJ1-6; v_call: TRBV5-4; d_call: TRBD1; cdr3_nt: TGTGCCAGCAGCTCGACGGGACAGGGGGCTTATAATTCACCCCTCCACTTT; cdr3_aa: CASSSTGQGAYNSPLHF
cdr3_length: 10; clone_size: once; j_call: TRBJ2-5; v_call: TRBV29-1; d_call: .; cdr3_nt: TGCAGCGCTCTGCGTGAGACCCAGTACTTC; cdr3_aa: CSALRETQYF
cdr3_length: 15; clone_size: once; j_call: TRBJ2-2; v_call: TRBV6-5; d_call: TRBD1; cdr3_nt: TGTGCCAGCAGTTACGACAGGGGGAACACCGGGGAGCTGTTTTTT; cdr3_aa: CASSYDRGNTGELFF
cdr3_length: 13; clone_size: .; j_call: TRBJ2-1; v_call: TRBV6-2/TRBV6-3; d_call: .; cdr3_nt: TGTGCCAGCAGTTACCGGAGGGTCAATGAGCAGTTCTTC; cdr3_aa: CASSYRRVNEQFF
cdr3_length: 15; clone_size: .; j_call: TRBJ2-2; v_call: TRBV2; d_call: .; cdr3_nt: TGTGCCAGCAGCCGGGACACTTCGGGGACCGGGGAGCTGTTTTTT; cdr3_aa: CASSRDTSGTGELFF
cdr3_length: 14; clone_size: .; j_call: TRBJ1-3; v_call: TRBV30; d_call: .; cdr3_nt: TGTGCCTGGAGTGTCGCGGTTTCTGGAAACACCATATATTTT; cdr3_aa: CAWSVAVSGNTIYF
cdr3_length: 15; clone_size: .; j_call: TRBJ2-2; v_call: TRBV7-9; d_call: TRBD1; cdr3_nt: TGTGCCAGCAGCTTTAGACAGGGGAACACCGGGGAGCTGTTTTTT; cdr3_aa: CASSFRQGNTGELFF
cdr3_length: 14; clone_size: .; j_call: TRBJ1-4; v_call: TRBV11-2; d_call: TRBD1; cdr3_nt: TGTGCCAGCAGCCGACAGGGGAGTAATGAAAAACTGTTTTTT; cdr3_aa: CASSRQGSNEKLFF
cdr3_length: 13; clone_size: .; j_call: TRBJ2-1; v_call: TRBV11-1; d_call: .; cdr3_nt: TGTGCCAGCAGCTTACAACAAACCAATGAGCAGTTCTTC; cdr3_aa: CASSLQQTNEQFF
cdr3_length: 14; clone_size: .; j_call: TRBJ2-7; v_call: TRBV30; d_call: TRBD2; cdr3_nt: TGTGCCTGGAATAGGGCGGGGGGTAGCCACGAGCAGTACTTC; cdr3_aa: CAWNRAGGSHEQYF
cdr3_length: 14; clone_size: few; j_call: TRBJ2-6; v_call: TRBV19; d_call: .; cdr3_nt: TGTGCCAGTACCCGGAGCTCTGGGGCCAACGTCCTGACTTTC; cdr3_aa: CASTRSSGANVLTF
cdr3_length: 13; clone_size: .; j_call: TRBJ1-2; v_call: TRBV19; d_call: TRBD1; cdr3_nt: TGTGCCAGTATGAAAGCGACAGGGGAGGGCTACACCTTC; cdr3_aa: CASMKATGEGYTF
cdr3_length: 16; clone_size: .; j_call: TRBJ1-5; v_call: TRBV19; d_call: .; cdr3_nt: TGTGCCAGTAGTGGCCTGAGGCAGTCAACTAATCAGCCCCAGCATTTT; cdr3_aa: CASSGLRQSTNQPQHF
cdr3_length: 13; clone_size: .; j_call: TRBJ2-1; v_call: TRBV7-9; d_call: .; cdr3_nt: TGTGCCAGCAGCTCCGGACAGTACAATGAGCAGTTCTTC; cdr3_aa: CASSSGQYNEQFF
cdr3_length: 16; clone_size: .; j_call: TRBJ1-4; v_call: TRBV6-1; d_call: .; cdr3_nt: TGTGCCAGCAGTGAAAGGTCGGGTGGAGTCTGGGAAAAACTGTTTTTT; cdr3_aa: CASSERSGGVWEKLFF
cdr3_length: 15; clone_size: .; j_call: TRBJ1-2; v_call: TRBV4-2; d_call: TRBD1; cdr3_nt: TGTGCCAGCAGCCAAGATACAGGGGGTAACTATGGCTACACCTTC; cdr3_aa: CASSQDTGGNYGYTF
cdr3_length: 15; clone_size: .; j_call: TRBJ2-1; v_call: TRBV19; d_call: .; cdr3_nt: TGTGCCAGTAGTACCGGGACTGGGTATGGAAGGGAGCAGTTCTTC; cdr3_aa: CASSTGTGYGREQFF
cdr3_length: 14; clone_size: .; j_call: TRBJ1-4; v_call: TRBV19; d_call: .; cdr3_nt: TGTGCCAGTAGTCCTGGCGGGCTCAATGAAAAACTGTTTTTT; cdr3_aa: CASSPGGLNEKLFF
cdr3_length: 17; clone_size: .; j_call: TRBJ2-1; v_call: TRBV4-2; d_call: TRBD2; cdr3_nt: TGTGCCAGCAGCCACGACCGCGGGGGGGGAGGGCCTAATGAGCAGTTCTTC; cdr3_aa: CASSHDRGGGGPNEQFF
cdr3_length: 15; clone_size: .; j_call: TRBJ2-1; v_call: TRBV7-8; d_call: TRBD2; cdr3_nt: TGTGCCAGCAGCCCCCGCACTAGCGGGAGCAATGAGCAGTTCTTC; cdr3_aa: CASSPRTSGSNEQFF
cdr3_length: 13; clone_size: .; j_call: TRBJ2-1; v_call: TRBV27; d_call: TRBD2; cdr3_nt: TGTGCCAGCCAAAGCGGGGTTTACAATGAGCAGTTCTTC; cdr3_aa: CASQSGVYNEQFF